This T cell receptor beta chain came from a study of shared clonotypes between healthy human individuals. CD8 cells regarded as naive lacked CD45RO, were positively chosen for CCR7, and omitted terminally differentiated effector memory CD45RA+ cells. The assay used deep level. The input for sorted-subset replicate PCRs was approximately 200 ng DNA, around 27,000 T cell genomes. Sequenced by immunoSEQ multiplex PCR; TCRdb stores in-frame clones only, minus some. The data hold about 2.1 million clones, with about 93% observed a single time. On this clone: Other DNA sequences of this sample code for an identical CDR3.

The TCR originated in a man younger than 35 in good health. Some clones in this sample may be carry-over from other donors' samples. Material for sequencing was naive CD8+ T cells from PBMCs.

In DNA form, the CDR3 reads TGCGCCAGCAGCCAAGGGCTAGCGGGAGTGAACGAGCAGTACTTC. Protein sequence: CASSQGLAGVNEQYF. The V call is TRBV4-3, the J call TRBJ2-7, with 10 bases that match TRBD2. The CDR3 is 15 residues long. V lost 1 base to trimming and J lost 5 bases; unmatched junction nucleotides: 5. Germline V CDR1 and CDR2: LGHNA, YSLEER.